These T cell receptor beta chains were read from a single sample in a study of blood T cells in healthy people across ages. TCRdb itself ran the 5' RACE reads through MiXCR, one entry per CDR3 protein. The sample lists 600,000 to 1,000,000 distinct CDR3 sequences, around 25% occurring once. These data were also filed under a second study, of T cells of mothers and their children.

Sequencing input: blood. The receptors originated from a boy younger than 18 in good health. The CDR3 runs from the conserved cysteine through the conserved F or W. D genes are given only for firm matches. Clone size is shown for a subset of rows, as once, few, many or a class of expanded clone.

V gene	clone size	D gene	J gene	CDR3 DNA	CDR3 protein
TRBV30	NA	NA	TRBJ2-2	TGTGCCTGGACCCATTTAGGGATTGCCGGGGAGCTGTTTTTT	CAWTHLGIAGELFF
TRBV9	NA	NA	TRBJ2-1	TGTGCCAGCAGCAGGGGGGGGGACTTTTACAATGAGCAGTTCTTC	CASSRGGDFYNEQFF
TRBV11-1	NA	TRBD1	TRBJ2-3	TGTGCCAGCAGCTTAGAGGGGGCCCTCACAGATACGCAGTATTTT	CASSLEGALTDTQYF
TRBV10-3	NA	NA	TRBJ2-5	TGTGCCATCAGTGAGAATAGCCTGGAAGAGACCCAGTACTTC	CAISENSLEETQYF
TRBV24-1	few	NA	TRBJ1-2	TGTGCCACCAGTGATCAGGCCTTCTATGGCTACACCTTC	CATSDQAFYGYTF
TRBV3-1	few	NA	TRBJ2-1	TGTGCCAGCAGGGGGAACAAGGACAATGAGCAGTTCTTC	CASRGNKDNEQFF
TRBV6-5	NA	NA	TRBJ1-1	TGTGCCAGCAGGCCGGGACACACGGGGACTGAAGCTTTCTTT	CASRPGHTGTEAFF
TRBV4-1	NA	TRBD2	TRBJ2-1	TGCGCCAGCAGCCTCGGACTAGCTACGGATGAGCAGTTCTTC	CASSLGLATDEQFF
TRBV24-1	many	NA	TRBJ2-3	TGTGCCACCAGTGGAGGGGGGCTGGGCACAGATACGCAGTATTTT	CATSGGGLGTDTQYF
TRBV28	few	TRBD1	TRBJ2-2	TGTGCCAGCAGTCACCGGGACAGGGGAGGGTCCGGGGAGCTGTTTTTT	CASSHRDRGGSGELFF
TRBV27	NA	NA	TRBJ2-1	TGTGCCAGCAGTCTGGTGTGGTACAATGAGCAGTTCTTC	CASSLVWYNEQFF
TRBV4-1	NA	NA	TRBJ1-3	TGCGCCAGCAGCCAAGATCTCGGTTCTGGAAACACCATATATTTT	CASSQDLGSGNTIYF
TRBV20-1	NA	NA	TRBJ2-1	TGCAGTGCTAGAGATGGGGCGACTAGAATTGATGAGCAGTTCTTC	CSARDGATRIDEQFF
TRBV2	few	TRBD2	TRBJ2-1	TGTGCCAGCAGAAGGACTAGCGGGAGCGAACGGCAGTTCTTC	CASRRTSGSERQFF